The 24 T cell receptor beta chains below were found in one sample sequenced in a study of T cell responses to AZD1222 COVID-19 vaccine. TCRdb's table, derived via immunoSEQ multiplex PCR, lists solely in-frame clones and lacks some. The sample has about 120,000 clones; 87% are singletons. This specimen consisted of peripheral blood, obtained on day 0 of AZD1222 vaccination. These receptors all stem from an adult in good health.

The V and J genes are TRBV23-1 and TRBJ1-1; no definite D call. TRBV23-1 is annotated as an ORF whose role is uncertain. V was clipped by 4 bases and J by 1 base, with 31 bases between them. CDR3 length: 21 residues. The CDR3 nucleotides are TGCGCCAGCAGTCTCACCGGAAGAAGGACGATTTTTAGTCTTGGGAACACTGAAGCTTTCTTT. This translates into CASSLTGRRTIFSLGNTEAFF.

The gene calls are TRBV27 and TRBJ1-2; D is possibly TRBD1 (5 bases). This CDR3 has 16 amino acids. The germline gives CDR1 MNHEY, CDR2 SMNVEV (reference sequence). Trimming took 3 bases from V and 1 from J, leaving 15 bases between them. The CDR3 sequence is CASSFSPGDRNYGYTF. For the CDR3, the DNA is TGTGCCAGCAGTTTCTCTCCGGGGGATCGTAACTATGGCTACACCTTC.

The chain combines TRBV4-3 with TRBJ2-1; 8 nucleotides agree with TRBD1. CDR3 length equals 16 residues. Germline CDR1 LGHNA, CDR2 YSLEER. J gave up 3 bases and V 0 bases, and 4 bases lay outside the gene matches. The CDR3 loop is CASSQDPDRGYNEQFF. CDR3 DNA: TGCGCCAGCAGCCAAGATCCCGACAGGGGCTACAATGAGCAGTTCTTC.

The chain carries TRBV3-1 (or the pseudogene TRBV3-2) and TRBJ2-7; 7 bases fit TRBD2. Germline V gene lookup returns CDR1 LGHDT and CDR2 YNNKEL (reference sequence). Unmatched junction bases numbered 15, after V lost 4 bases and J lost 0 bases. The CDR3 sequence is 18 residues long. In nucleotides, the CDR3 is TGTGCCAGCAGCCTAATACTACCTGGCGGGAGCCACTCCTACGAGCAGTACTTC. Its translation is CASSLILPGGSHSYEQYF.

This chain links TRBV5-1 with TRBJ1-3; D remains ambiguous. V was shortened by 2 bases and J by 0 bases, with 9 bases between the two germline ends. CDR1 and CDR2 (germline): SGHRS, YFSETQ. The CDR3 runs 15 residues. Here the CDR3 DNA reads TGCGCCAGCAGCTTATTCGCGGGCTCTGGAAACACCATATATTTT. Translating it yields CASSLFAGSGNTIYF.

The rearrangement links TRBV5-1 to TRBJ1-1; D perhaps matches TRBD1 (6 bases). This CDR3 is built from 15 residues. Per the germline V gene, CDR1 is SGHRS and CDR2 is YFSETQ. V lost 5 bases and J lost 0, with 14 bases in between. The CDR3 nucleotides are TGCGCCAGCAGTTCTCGGGGGGGCATGAACACTGAAGCTTTCTTT. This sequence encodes CASSSRGGMNTEAFF.

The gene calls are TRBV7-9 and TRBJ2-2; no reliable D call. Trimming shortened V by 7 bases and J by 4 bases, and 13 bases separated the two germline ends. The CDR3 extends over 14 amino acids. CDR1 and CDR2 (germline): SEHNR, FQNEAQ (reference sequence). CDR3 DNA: TGTGCCAGCACCGCCTGGGTGACCACCGGGGAGCTGTTTTTT. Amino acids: CASTAWVTTGELFF.

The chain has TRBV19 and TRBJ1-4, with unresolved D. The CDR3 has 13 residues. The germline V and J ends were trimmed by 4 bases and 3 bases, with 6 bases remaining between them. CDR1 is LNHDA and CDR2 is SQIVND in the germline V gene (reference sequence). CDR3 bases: TGTGCCAGTAGTACCGGGGCTAATGAAAAACTGTTTTTT. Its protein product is CASSTGANEKLFF.

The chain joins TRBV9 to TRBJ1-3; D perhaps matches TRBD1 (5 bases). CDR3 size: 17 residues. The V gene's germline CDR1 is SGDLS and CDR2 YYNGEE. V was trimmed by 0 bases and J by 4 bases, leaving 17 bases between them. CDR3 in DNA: TGTGCCAGCAGCGTAGGGGGGTCCAGGGAACGCGGAAACACCATATATTTT. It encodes CASSVGGSRERGNTIYF. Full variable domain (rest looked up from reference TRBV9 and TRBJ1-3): DSGVTQTPKHLITATGQRVTLRCSPRSGDLSVYWYQQSLDQGLQFLIQYYNGEERAKGNILERFSAQQFPDLHSELNLSSLELGDSALYFCASSVGGSRERGNTIYFGEGSWLTVV.

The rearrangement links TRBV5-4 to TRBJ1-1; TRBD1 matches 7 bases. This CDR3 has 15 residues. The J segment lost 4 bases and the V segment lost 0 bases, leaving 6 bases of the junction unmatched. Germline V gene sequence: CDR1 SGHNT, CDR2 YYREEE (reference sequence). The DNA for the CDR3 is TGTGCCAGCAGCTTGGCCGGCAGGGGGTTCACTGAAGCTTTCTTT. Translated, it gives CASSLAGRGFTEAFF.

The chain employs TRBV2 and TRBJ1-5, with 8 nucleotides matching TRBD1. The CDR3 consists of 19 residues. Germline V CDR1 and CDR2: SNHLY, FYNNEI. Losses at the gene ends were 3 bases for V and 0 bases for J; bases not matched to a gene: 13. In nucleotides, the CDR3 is TGTGCCAGCAGTGAGGGGCAGGGGACAGGCCCCTATAGCAATCAGCCCCAGCATTTT. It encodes CASSEGQGTGPYSNQPQHF.

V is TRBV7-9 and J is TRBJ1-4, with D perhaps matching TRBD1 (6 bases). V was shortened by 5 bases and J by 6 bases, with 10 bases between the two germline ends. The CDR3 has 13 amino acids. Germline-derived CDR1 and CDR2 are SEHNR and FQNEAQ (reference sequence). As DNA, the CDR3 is TGTGCCAGCAGCCCACAGGGTTATGAAAAACTGTTTTTT. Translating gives CASSPQGYEKLFF.

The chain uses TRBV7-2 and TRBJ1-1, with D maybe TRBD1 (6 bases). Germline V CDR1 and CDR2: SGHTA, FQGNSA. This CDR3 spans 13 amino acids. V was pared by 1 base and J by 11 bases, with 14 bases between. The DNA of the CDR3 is TGTGCCAGCAGCTTAGGACAGGTCGGGGGTGCTTTCTTT. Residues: CASSLGQVGGAFF.

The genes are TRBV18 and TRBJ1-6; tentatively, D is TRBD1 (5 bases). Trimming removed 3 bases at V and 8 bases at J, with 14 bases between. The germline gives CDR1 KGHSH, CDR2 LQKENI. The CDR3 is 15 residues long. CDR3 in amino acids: CASSPTGTGDSPLHF. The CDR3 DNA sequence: TGTGCCAGCTCACCTACCGGGACGGGTGATTCACCCCTCCACTTT.

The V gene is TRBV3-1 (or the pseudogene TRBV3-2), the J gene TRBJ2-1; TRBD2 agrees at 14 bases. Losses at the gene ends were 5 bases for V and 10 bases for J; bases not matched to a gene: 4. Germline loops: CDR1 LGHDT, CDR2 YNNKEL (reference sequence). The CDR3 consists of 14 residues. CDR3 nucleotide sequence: TGTGCCAGCAGCGGACTAGCGGGGGGTGGGGAGCAGTTCTTC. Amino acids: CASSGLAGGGEQFF.

The CDR3 is CASSQDLEGWTYNSPLHF. In nucleotides, the CDR3 is TGTGCCAGCAGCCAAGACTTGGAGGGATGGACCTATAATTCACCCCTCCACTTT. The chain uses TRBV4-2 and TRBJ1-6; D not resolved. V dropped 0 bases and J dropped 2 bases, with 14 bases sitting between them. The CDR3 spans 18 residues. CDR1 and CDR2 from the germline V gene are LGHNA and YNFKEQ.

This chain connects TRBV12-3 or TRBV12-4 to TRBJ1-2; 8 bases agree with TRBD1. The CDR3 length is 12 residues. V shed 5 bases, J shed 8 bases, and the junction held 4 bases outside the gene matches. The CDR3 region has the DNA TGTGCCAGCAGTCCAGGGGGCAGGGGCTACACCTTC. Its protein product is CASSPGGRGYTF.

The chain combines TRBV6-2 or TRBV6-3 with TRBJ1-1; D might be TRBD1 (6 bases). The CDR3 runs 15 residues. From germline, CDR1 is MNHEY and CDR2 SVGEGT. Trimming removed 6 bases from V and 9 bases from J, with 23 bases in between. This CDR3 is CASSRSTGNGGKAFF. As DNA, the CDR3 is TGTGCCAGCAGCCGCAGTACAGGGAACGGGGGAAAAGCTTTCTTT.

The CDR3 is CASSQERANYGYTF. CDR3 nucleotides: TGTGCCAGCAGCCAAGAAAGGGCTAACTATGGCTACACCTTC. The chain recombines TRBV3-1 (or the pseudogene TRBV3-2) with TRBJ1-2; no clear D. There are 14 residues in the CDR3. Trimming removed 0 bases at V and 0 bases at J, with 5 bases between. CDR1 is LGHDT, CDR2 YNNKEL, per germline (reference sequence).

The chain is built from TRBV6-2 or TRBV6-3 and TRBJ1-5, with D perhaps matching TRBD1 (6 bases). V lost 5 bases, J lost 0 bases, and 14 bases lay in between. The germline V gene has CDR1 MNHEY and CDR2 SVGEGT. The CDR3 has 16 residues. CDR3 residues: CASSSGTPYSNQPQHF. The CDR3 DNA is TGTGCCAGCAGTAGCGGGACACCCTATAGCAATCAGCCCCAGCATTTT.

CDR3 region: CASTYHGHRDEQYF. The CDR3 coding sequence is TGCGCCAGCACATACCACGGACATAGGGACGAGCAGTACTTC. This chain uses TRBV23-1 with TRBJ2-7; D perhaps matches TRBD1 (5 bases). TRBV23-1 is labeled an ORF, and its function is uncertain. Trimming took off 7 bases at V and 5 bases at J, with 18 bases between the two ends. This CDR3 is 14 amino acids long.

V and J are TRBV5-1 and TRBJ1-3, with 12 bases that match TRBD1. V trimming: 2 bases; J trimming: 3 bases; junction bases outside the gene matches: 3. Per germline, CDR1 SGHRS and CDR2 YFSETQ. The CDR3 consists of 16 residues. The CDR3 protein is CASSLGTGGGGNTIYF. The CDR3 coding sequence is TGCGCCAGCAGCTTAGGGACAGGGGGCGGTGGAAACACCATATATTTT.

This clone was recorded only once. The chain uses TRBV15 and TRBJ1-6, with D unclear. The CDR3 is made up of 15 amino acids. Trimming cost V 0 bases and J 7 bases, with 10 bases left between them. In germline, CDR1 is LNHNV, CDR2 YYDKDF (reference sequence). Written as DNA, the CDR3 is TGTGCCACCAGCAGAGACAGAAATGGGAATTCACCCCTCCACTTT. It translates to CATSRDRNGNSPLHF.

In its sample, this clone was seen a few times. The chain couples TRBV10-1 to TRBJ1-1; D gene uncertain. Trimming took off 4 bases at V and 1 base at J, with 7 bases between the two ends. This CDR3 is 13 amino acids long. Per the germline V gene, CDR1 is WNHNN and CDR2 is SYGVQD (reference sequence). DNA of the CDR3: TGCGCCAGCAGTGTATTAGCGAACACTGAAGCTTTCTTT. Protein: CASSVLANTEAFF.